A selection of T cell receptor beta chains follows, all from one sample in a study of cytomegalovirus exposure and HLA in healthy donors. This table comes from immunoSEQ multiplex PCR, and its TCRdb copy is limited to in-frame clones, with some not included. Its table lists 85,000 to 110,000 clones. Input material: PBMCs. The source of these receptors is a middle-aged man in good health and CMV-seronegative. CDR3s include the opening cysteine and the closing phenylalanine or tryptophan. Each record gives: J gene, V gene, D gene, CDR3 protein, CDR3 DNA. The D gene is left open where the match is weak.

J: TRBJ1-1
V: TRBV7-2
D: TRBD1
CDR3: CASSPNRGGGTEAFF
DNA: TGTGCCAGCAGCCCCAACAGGGGGGGTGGCACTGAAGCTTTCTTT

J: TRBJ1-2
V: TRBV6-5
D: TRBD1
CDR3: CASRYRGLGYGYTF
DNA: TGTGCCAGCAGGTACAGGGGGCTCGGCTATGGCTACACCTTC

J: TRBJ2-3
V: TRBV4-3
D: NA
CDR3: CASSQDRARPSTDTQYF
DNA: TGCGCCAGCAGCCAAGATAGAGCCAGGCCTAGCACAGATACGCAGTATTTT

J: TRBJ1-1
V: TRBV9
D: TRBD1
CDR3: CASSVTGGAGYGTEAFF
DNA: TGTGCCAGCAGCGTCACAGGGGGCGCGGGGTATGGCACTGAAGCTTTCTTT

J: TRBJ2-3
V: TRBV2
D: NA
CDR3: CASSSRGGSADTQYF
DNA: TGTGCCAGCAGTTCTCGGGGTGGGAGCGCAGATACGCAGTATTTT

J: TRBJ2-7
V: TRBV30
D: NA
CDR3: CAWSVLDSSYEQYF
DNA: TGTGCCTGGAGTGTACTGGACTCTTCCTACGAGCAGTACTTC

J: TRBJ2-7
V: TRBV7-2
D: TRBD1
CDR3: CASSWGTGAYAQYF
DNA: TGTGCCAGCAGCTGGGGGACAGGCGCGTACGCGCAGTACTTC

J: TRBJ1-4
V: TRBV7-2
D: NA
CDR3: CASSLRVSEKLFF
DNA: TGTGCCAGCAGCTTGAGGGTCAGTGAAAAACTGTTTTTT

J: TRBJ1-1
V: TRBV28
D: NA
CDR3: CASSLGGSRAEAFF
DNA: TGTGCCAGCAGTTTAGGAGGGAGTAGGGCTGAAGCTTTCTTT

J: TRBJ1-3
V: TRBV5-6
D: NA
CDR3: CASSLAGGGVTIYF
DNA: TGTGCCAGCAGCTTGGCCGGAGGCGGTGTCACCATATATTTT

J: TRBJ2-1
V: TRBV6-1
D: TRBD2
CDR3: CASSGSGIVGLGEQFF
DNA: TGTGCCAGCAGTGGTAGCGGGATAGTAGGTCTCGGTGAGCAGTTCTTC

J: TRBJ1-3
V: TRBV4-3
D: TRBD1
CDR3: CASRAGTGGGNTIYF
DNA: TGCGCCAGCAGGGCCGGGACAGGGGGTGGAAACACCATATATTTT

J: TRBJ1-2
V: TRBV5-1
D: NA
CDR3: CASSPELLSQGGTF
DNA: TGCGCCAGCAGCCCAGAGCTCTTGAGCCAGGGTGGCACCTTC

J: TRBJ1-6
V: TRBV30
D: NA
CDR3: CAWSSTGIGSPLHF
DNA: TGTGCCTGGAGTTCCACAGGGATAGGTTCACCCCTCCACTTT

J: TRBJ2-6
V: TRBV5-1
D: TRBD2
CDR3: CASSSDREGRDKGANVLTF
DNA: TGCGCCAGCAGCTCGGACCGGGAGGGCCGGGACAAAGGGGCCAACGTCCTGACTTTC

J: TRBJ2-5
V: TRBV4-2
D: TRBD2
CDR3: CASSQDWVSGGARETQYF
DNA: TGTGCCAGCAGCCAAGATTGGGTTAGCGGGGGGGCCAGGGAGACCCAGTACTTC